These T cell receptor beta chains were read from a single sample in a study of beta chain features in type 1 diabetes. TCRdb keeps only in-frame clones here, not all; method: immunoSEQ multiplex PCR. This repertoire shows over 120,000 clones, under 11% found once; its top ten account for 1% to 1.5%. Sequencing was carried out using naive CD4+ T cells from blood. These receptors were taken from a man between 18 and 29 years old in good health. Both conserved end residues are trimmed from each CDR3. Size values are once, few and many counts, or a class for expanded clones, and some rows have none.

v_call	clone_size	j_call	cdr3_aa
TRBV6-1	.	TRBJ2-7	ASSLQTGPAYEQY
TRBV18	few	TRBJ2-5	ASLTYPGEETQY
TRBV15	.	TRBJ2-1	ATSRRDRGLNEQF
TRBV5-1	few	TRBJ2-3	ASSLAGGDTDTQY
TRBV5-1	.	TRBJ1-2	ASSLWTGPNYGYT
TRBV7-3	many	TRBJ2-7	ASSPGQGNAQY
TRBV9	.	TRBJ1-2	ASSPLWGDGIGYT
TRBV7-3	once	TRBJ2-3	ASSFGQGRDTQY
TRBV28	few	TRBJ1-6	ASSTPRRGGSPLH
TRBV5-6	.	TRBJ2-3	ASSSPTRPDTQY
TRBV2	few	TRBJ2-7	ASRPWDNSYEQY
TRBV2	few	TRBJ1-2	ASSPDRSGYT
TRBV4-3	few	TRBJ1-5	ASSQDPSQPQH
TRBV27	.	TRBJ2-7	ARTDRDYYEQY
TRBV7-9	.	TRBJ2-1	ASSLGAAGSYNEQF
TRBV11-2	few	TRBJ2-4	ASSRGEAVTKNIQY
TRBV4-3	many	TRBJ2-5	ASSAGGAGETQY
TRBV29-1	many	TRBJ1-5	SVVQGLGQPQH
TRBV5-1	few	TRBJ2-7	ASSLTDSFSYEQY
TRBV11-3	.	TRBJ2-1	ASSTSFQRGNYNEQF
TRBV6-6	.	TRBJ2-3	ASSPRSDTQY
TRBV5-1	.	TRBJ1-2	ASSFRDTGGFGYT
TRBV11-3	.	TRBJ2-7	ASSLDGTGTVEQY
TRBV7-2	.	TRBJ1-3	ASTPDRVNTIY
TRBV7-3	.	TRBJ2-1	ASSASLAGGSSEQF
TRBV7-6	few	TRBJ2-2	ASRSGTDSNTGELF
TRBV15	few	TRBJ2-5	ATTEGQRRWGQY
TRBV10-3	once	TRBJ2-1	AISEPSGGFDEQF
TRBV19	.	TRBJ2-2	ASSIGTGGTGELF
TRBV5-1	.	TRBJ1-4	ASSLARASGLNEKLF
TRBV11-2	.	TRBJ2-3	ASSLSGTDTQY
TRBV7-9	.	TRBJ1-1	ASSPRGANTEAF
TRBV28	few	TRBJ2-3	ASSAAGGTDTQY
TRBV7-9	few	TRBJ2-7	ATTGGEWGRAYEQY
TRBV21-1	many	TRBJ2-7	ASGRHDEQY